The rows below give T cell receptor beta chains drawn from one sample of a study of shared clonotypes between healthy human individuals. TCRdb keeps only in-frame clones here, not all; method: immunoSEQ multiplex PCR. The table lists some 2,500,000 clones, around 92% of them singletons. Sample: naive CD4+ T cells from PBMCs. All receptors derive from a man aged 18 to 35 in good health. Some clones in this sample may be carry-over from other donors' samples. The CDR3 runs from the conserved cysteine through the conserved F or W. Fields, in order: clone size, D gene, J gene, V gene, CDR3 protein, CDR3 DNA. A D gene is named only where the DNA matches it firmly. Part of the rows lack a size; the others show once, few, many or a class for expanded clones.

NA TRBD1 TRBJ2-7 TRBV6-5 CASSHRDRGTYEQYF TGTGCCAGCAGCCACCGGGACAGGGGTACCTACGAGCAGTACTTC
NA NA TRBJ2-5 TRBV28 CASSLSAVLQETQYF TGTGCCAGCAGTTTATCAGCGGTACTCCAAGAGACCCAGTACTTC
NA NA TRBJ2-5 TRBV10-2 CATSRMYQETQYF TGCGCCACCTCCCGAATGTACCAAGAGACCCAGTACTTC
NA NA TRBJ2-1 TRBV30 CAWEAGLGNEQFF TGTGCCTGGGAGGCAGGCCTGGGCAATGAGCAGTTCTTC
NA TRBD1 TRBJ1-3 TRBV7-3 CASSDRGGGNTIYF TGTGCCAGCAGCGACAGGGGCGGGGGAAACACCATATATTTT
NA NA TRBJ1-6 TRBV28 CASRPSDTFDNSPLHF TGTGCCAGCAGACCCTCCGACACCTTCGATAATTCACCCCTCCACTTT
NA NA TRBJ2-7 TRBV6-5 CASTSSGYEQYF TGTGCCAGCACCTCCTCTGGCTACGAGCAGTACTTC
NA TRBD1 TRBJ2-2 TRBV19 CASSIGFRTGAIIEELFF TGTGCCAGTAGTATTGGTTTTAGGACAGGGGCGATTATTGAGGAGCTGTTTTTT
NA TRBD2 TRBJ2-3 TRBV9 CASSVGLAGGGTDTQYF TGTGCCAGCAGCGTAGGGCTAGCGGGAGGGGGCACAGATACGCAGTATTTT
NA NA TRBJ1-5 TRBV6-6 CASTQGTQPQHF TGTGCCAGCACCCAGGGTACCCAGCCCCAGCATTTT
NA NA TRBJ2-7 TRBV20-1 CSAAHSYEQYF TGCAGTGCCGCGCACTCCTACGAGCAGTACTTC
NA NA TRBJ2-3 TRBV10-3 CAAGASSSTDTQYF TGTGCCGCTGGGGCAAGCTCTAGCACAGATACGCAGTATTTT
NA NA TRBJ2-3 TRBV27 CASSRWGTDTQYF TGTGCCAGCAGTCGATGGGGCACAGATACGCAGTATTTT
NA TRBD1 TRBJ2-3 TRBV7-9 CASSYRQGKTDTQYF TGTGCCAGCAGCTACCGACAGGGGAAGACAGATACGCAGTATTTT
NA TRBD2 TRBJ2-7 TRBV6-1 CASVLAGAYEQYF TGTGCCAGCGTACTAGCGGGGGCCTACGAGCAGTACTTC
NA TRBD1 TRBJ1-2 TRBV7-3 CASSLTGTGEGYTF TGTGCCAGCAGCTTAACGGGGACAGGGGAAGGCTACACCTTC
NA TRBD2 TRBJ2-7 TRBV6-5 CASRRGTLGEQYF TGTGCCAGCAGGCGGGGGACCCTAGGCGAGCAGTACTTC
NA TRBD2 TRBJ2-1 TRBV5-4 CASSRRTSGRAGYNEQFF TGTGCCAGCAGCCGTCGGACTAGCGGGAGGGCCGGTTACAATGAGCAGTTCTTC
few NA TRBJ2-7 TRBV15 CATSRDKVYEQYF TGTGCCACCAGCAGAGATAAAGTCTACGAGCAGTACTTC
NA NA TRBJ2-5 TRBV11-3 CASSPSTKQGEETQYF TGTGCCAGCAGCCCTTCCACGAAACAGGGCGAGGAGACCCAGTACTTC
NA TRBD2 TRBJ2-3 TRBV6-1 CASITGLAGTDTQYF TGTGCCAGCATCACGGGACTAGCGGGGACAGATACGCAGTATTTT
once TRBD1 TRBJ2-5 TRBV30 CAWSSGQGVQETQYF TGTGCCTGGAGTTCTGGGCAGGGGGTACAAGAGACCCAGTACTTC